The present T cell receptor beta chain was sequenced within a study of T and B cells in COVID-19 patients. Overall study context: Blood was sampled from COVID-19 patients who were either actively infected or recovered. In the active-infection cohort, about 90% of the roughly 20 patients had comorbidities linked to unfavorable COVID-19 outcome.

BIOMED2 TRB-A/B primer pools were used in multiplex TRB PCR. In TCRdb, the multiplex PCR reads were re-called with MiXCR into one record per CDR3 protein. The table records about 18,000 distinct CDR3 sequences, 35% to 40% of them present only once. This clonotype has only a few counts. Each TRB amplification used roughly 220-550 ng of genomic DNA from blood. Germline V CDR1 and CDR2: SGHKS, YYEKEE (reference sequence). Between the trimmed V and J ends, which lost 3 bases and 4 bases, there was a span of 26 bases. CDR3 length equals 19 residues. The origin of this receptor is a human donor with active COVID-19. This chain links TRBV5-5 with TRBJ2-1; tentative D call: TRBD1 (6 bases). Sequenced material: blood. The CDR3 protein is CASSSGGSQGSSGYNEQFF. DNA of the CDR3: TGTGCCAGCAGCTCTGGGGGTAGTCAGGGGTCGTCCGGATACAATGAGCAGTTCTTC.